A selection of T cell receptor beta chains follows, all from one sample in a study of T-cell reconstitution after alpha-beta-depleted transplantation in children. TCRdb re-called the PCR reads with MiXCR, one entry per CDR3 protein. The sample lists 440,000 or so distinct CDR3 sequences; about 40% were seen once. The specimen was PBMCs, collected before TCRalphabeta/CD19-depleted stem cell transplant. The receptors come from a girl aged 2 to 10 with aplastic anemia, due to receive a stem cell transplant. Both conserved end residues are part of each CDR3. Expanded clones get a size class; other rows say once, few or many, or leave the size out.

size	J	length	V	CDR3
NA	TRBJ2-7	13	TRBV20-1	CSASSGTSYEQYF
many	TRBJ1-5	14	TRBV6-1	CASSRQGVNQPQHF
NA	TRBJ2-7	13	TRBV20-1	CAAPRPSSYEQYF
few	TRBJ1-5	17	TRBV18	CASSPEREGVGSQPQHF
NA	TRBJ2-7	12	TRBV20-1	CSASSRNYEQYF
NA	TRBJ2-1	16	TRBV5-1	CASSYTGADSYNEQFF
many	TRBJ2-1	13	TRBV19	CASSPALSNEQFF
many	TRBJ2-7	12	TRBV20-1	CSASSGFYEQYF
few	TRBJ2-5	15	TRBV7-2	CASSLQGAQQATQYF
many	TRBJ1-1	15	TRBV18	CASSPPAGANTEAFF
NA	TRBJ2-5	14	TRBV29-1	CSVVSLPAGETQYF
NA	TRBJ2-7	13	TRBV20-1	CSARVRGEYEQYF
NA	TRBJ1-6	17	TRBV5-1	CASSLALVGAPNSPLHF
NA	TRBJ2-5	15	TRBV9	CASSVGGLSRETQYF
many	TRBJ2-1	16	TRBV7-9	CASSPTLAGVGNEQFF
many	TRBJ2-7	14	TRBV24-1	CATSASDNSYEQYF
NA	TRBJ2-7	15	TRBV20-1	CSARDRLSPRYEQYF
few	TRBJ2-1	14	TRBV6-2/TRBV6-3	CASVRREVLDEQFF
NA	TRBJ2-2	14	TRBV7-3	CASSWDGGVGELFF
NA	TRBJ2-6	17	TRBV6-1	CASIQPGAGPGANVLTF
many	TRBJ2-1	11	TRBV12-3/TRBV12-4	CASSWSDEQFF
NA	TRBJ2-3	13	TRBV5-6	CASSLGSGLAEYF
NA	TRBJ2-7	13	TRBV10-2	CASSGPYRDEQYF
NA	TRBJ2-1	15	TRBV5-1	CASSLDGSRYNEQFF
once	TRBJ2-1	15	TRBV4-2	CASGTSASSYNEQFF
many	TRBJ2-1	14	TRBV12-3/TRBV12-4	CASSLAQGYNEQFF
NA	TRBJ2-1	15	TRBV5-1	CASSLGGAGSNEQFF
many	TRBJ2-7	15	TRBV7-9	CASSLSEESMHEQYF
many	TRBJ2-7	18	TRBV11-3	CASSLVNSGLGSIYEQYF
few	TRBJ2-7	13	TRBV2	CASGGALATEQYF
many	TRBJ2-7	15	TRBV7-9	CASSRSAGGSYEQYF
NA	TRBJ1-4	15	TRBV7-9	CASSLDGGRNEKLFF
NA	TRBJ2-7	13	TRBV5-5	CASSLEGGREQYF
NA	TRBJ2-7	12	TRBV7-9	CASSTTQAGQYF
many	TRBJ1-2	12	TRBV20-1	CSAGPGGGPYTF
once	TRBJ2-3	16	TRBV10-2	CATDSGGAVIRDTQYF
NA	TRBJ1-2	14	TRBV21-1	CAIRGTEKNYGYTF
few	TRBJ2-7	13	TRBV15	CATSREVVGEQYF
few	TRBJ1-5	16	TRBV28	CASTSGGQGAFDPQHF
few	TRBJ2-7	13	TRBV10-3	CAISVDAPGEQYF
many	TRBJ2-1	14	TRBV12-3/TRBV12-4	CASSSGVYYYEQFF
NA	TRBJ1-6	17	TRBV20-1	CSARDSPGSSYNSPLHF
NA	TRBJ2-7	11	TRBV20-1	CSARRTYEQYF
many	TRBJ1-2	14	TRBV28	CASGRDQINYGYTF
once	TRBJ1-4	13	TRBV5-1	CASSLAQGGKLFF
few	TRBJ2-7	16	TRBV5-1	CASSLRTGGGSYEQYF
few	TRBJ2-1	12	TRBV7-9	CASSFGENEQFF
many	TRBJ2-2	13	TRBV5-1	CASLRWRPGELFF
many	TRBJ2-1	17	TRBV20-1	CSAPRRLAVGIYNEQFF
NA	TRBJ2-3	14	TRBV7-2	CATPPGGGEDTQYF
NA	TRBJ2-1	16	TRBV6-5	CASRPGLAFILDEQFF
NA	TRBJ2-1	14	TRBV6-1	CASSPLGPDNEQFF
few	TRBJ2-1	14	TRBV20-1	CSARTLAGGLEQFF
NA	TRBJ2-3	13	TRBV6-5	CASSYRGRDTQYF
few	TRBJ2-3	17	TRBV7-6	CASSSYTGGRNTDTQYF
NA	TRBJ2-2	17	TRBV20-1	CSASVGRGTTRTGELFF
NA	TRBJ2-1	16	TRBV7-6	CASSLAPGKSRNEQFF
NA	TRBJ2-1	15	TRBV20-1	CSARGQRENYNEQFF
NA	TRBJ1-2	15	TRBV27	CASRILGENNYGYTF
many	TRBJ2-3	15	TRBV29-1	CSVSGLAVGGDTQYF